This TCR beta chain was captured in a study of T cells in localized non-small cell lung cancer. The study, taken as a whole, reports: Sequencing, confined to only one tumor region, leaves heterogeneity possible. In the blood, greater T cell density corresponded to longer overall survival.

The CDR3 length is 12 residues. The V end lost 6 bases, the J end lost 7 bases, and 15 bases lay between the germline ends. Germline CDR1 and CDR2: SQVTM and ANQGSEA. Turning to this clone: Its antigen is as yet unknown.

Only in-frame clones appear in the TCRdb table, and some are missing; sequencing was by immunoSEQ multiplex PCR. The table records 8,800 or so clones, around 41% of them present only once. The TCR originated in a woman aged 40 to 75 with stage I lung adenocarcinoma. This rearrangement joins TRBV29-1 to TRBJ1-2, with D possibly TRBD1 on 6 matching bases. Source: lymph node tissue, taken before any cancer treatment. CDR3 DNA sequence: TGCAGCGTCCCCAGGGGAGCCGGTGGCTACACCTTC. This codes for CSVPRGAGGYTF.